The 23 T cell receptor beta chains listed next were all sequenced from one sample in a study of T cells in tuberculosis listed by TCRdb under 2018. Per the publication, the time point label means: new active TB diagnosis, blood taken before or within 7 days of starting treatment. Libraries were made using the immunoSEQ multiplex PCR assay. TCRdb obtained this table from immuneACCESS and retained in-frame rearrangements with V and J assigned. These tables miss some clones; where compared with another copy, unresolved V genes account for less than half of the shortfall, and the remainder is unexplained. The sample table contains 30,000 to 40,000 clones; only one count was recorded for approximately 93% of them. Jointly, the top ten make up roughly 4% of the sample. The specimen was PBMCs, collected at tuberculosis diagnosis. The origin of the receptors is an adult with tuberculosis.

This clone was seen a single time. The chain is built from TRBV2 and TRBJ2-1, with 7 bases matching TRBD2. J lost 8 bases, V lost 4 bases, and 5 bases had no gene match. Per germline, CDR1 SNHLY and CDR2 FYNNEI. This CDR3 region has 13 residues. The CDR3 DNA reads as TGTGCCAGCAGTGTAATAGCGGGCCATGAGCAGTTCTTC. Its translation is CASSVIAGHEQFF.

The gene calls are TRBV5-4 and TRBJ2-2, with a possible D match to TRBD2 (7 bases). This CDR3 region has 16 residues. The V and J ends lost 4 bases and 5 bases respectively, with 18 bases between them. Germline loops: CDR1 SGHNT, CDR2 YYREEE (reference sequence). The CDR3, as DNA: TGTGCCAGCAGCCCGGGGGGCAGGGGAGGAACCGGGGAGCTGTTTTTT. Encoded protein: CASSPGGRGGTGELFF.

V gene TRBV7-2 combines with J gene TRBJ2-4, with TRBD2 as a possible D gene (5 bases). Looked up from germline, CDR1 is SGHTA and CDR2 is FQGNSA. Trimming shortened V by 2 bases and J by 7 bases, and 9 bases separated the two germline ends. The CDR3 extends over 13 amino acids. The CDR3 sequence is CASSLKSGNIQYF. In DNA form, the CDR3 reads TGTGCCAGCAGCTTAAAGTCGGGGAACATTCAGTACTTC.

The chain recombines TRBV5-1 with TRBJ1-6; D not resolved. CDR3 length equals 18 residues. V lost 0 bases and J lost 6, with 19 bases in between. Germline values: CDR1 SGHRS, CDR2 YFSETQ. CDR3 in DNA: TGCGCCAGCAGCTTGGTCCCCCGGGGAGGAAAAAGTAATTCACCCCTCCACTTT. This gives the protein CASSLVPRGGKSNSPLHF.

The chain joins TRBV11-2 to TRBJ2-3; unclear D gene. The CDR3 contains 15 residues. Germline-derived CDR1 and CDR2 are SGHAT and FQNNGV. With 1 base removed from V and 1 base from J, the gap between germline ends came to 9 bases. CDR3 nucleotides: TGTGCCAGCAGCTTAGTGGGCAGAGGCACAGATACGCAGTATTTT. Its translation: CASSLVGRGTDTQYF.

The chain combines TRBV27 with TRBJ2-2; weak D call: TRBD2 (5 bases). The V end lost 6 bases, the J end lost 2 bases, and 19 bases lay between the germline ends. Looked up from germline, CDR1 is MNHEY and CDR2 is SMNVEV (reference sequence). This CDR3 region has 17 residues. CDR3 DNA sequence: TGTGCCAGCAGACAAAAAGCGGAGAGGCTTAACACCGGGGAGCTGTTTTTT. Its translation: CASRQKAERLNTGELFF.

The V and J genes are TRBV10-3 and TRBJ2-3; unclear D gene. This CDR3 has 14 amino acids. CDR1 is ENHRY and CDR2 is SYGVKD in the germline V gene. V lost 3 bases and J 6 bases, leaving 13 bases between the germline ends. CDR3 sequence: CAISDGTSGDTQYF. CDR3 DNA sequence: TGTGCCATCAGTGACGGCACTTCAGGCGATACGCAGTATTTT.

This sequence joins TRBV21-1 and TRBJ1-1. TRBV21-1 is a pseudogene locus. The CDR3 contains 17 residues. The CDR3 DNA reads TGTGCCAGCAGCAAACCCGGGCGTCGGGGGTGTCGCCCTGGGGCTTTCTTT. It translates to CASSKPGRRGCRPGAFF.

The genes are TRBV28 and TRBJ1-3, with D possibly matching TRBD1 (6 bases). The CDR3 loop spans 14 amino acids. Germline lookup yields CDR1 MDHEN and CDR2 SYDVKM. V lost 5 bases and J lost 0, with 8 bases in between. The CDR3 protein is CASSTGYSGNTIYF. DNA for the CDR3: TGTGCCAGCAGTACAGGGTACTCTGGAAACACCATATATTTT.

This chain links TRBV5-1 with TRBJ2-1; 7 nucleotides agree with TRBD1. CDR3 length equals 18 residues. V shed 1 base and J 1 base; nucleotides not matched to a gene: 11. Germline loops: CDR1 SGHRS, CDR2 YFSETQ. The CDR3 region has the DNA TGCGCCAGCAGCTTGAGGTCAGGGGGTAGGATTTCCTACAATGAGCAGTTCTTC. Its translation: CASSLRSGGRISYNEQFF.

The chain employs TRBV5-6 and TRBJ1-2; TRBD1 aligns across 10 bases. Per germline, CDR1 SGHDT and CDR2 YYEEEE. This CDR3 contains 13 residues. V lost 4 bases and J lost 6; bases outside the gene matches: 3. The CDR3 loop reads CASSPDRGNGYTF. The CDR3 nucleotides read TGTGCCAGCAGCCCGGACAGGGGGAATGGCTACACCTTC.

The chain has TRBV5-4 and TRBJ2-3, with 9 bases matching TRBD2. The CDR3 length is 16 residues. J gave up 2 bases and V 4 bases, and 8 bases lay outside the gene matches. Germline-derived CDR1 and CDR2 are SGHNT and YYREEE (reference sequence). The CDR3 DNA reads TGTGCCAGCAGCCGCGACGGCGGGGGGGACACAGATACGCAGTATTTT. It encodes CASSRDGGGDTDTQYF.

CDR3 coding DNA: TGTGCCAGCAGTTTCTGGGGCGGCTACACCTTC. Protein sequence: CASSFWGGYTF. This sequence joins TRBV28 and TRBJ1-2; D perhaps matches TRBD1 (5 bases). Germline V CDR1 and CDR2: MDHEN, SYDVKM. V was shortened by 3 bases and J by 8 bases, with 7 bases between the two germline ends. CDR3 length equals 11 residues.

This sequence joins TRBV19 and TRBJ1-1, with 8 bases fitting TRBD1. V lost 4 bases and J lost 5; bases outside the gene matches: 9. The CDR3 runs to 15 residues. Germline V CDR1 and CDR2: LNHDA, SQIVND (reference sequence). The CDR3 DNA reads as TGTGCCAGTAGTACCCGACAGGGGATCGATACTGAAGCTTTCTTT. Amino acid sequence: CASSTRQGIDTEAFF.

V usage is TRBV6-5 and J usage is TRBJ2-5; possibly TRBD1 for D (6 bases). Looked up from germline, CDR1 is MNHEY and CDR2 is SVGAGI. The CDR3 runs 15 residues. V was trimmed by 10 bases and J by 2 bases, leaving 20 bases between them. In nucleotides, the CDR3 is TGTGCCACCTCCCTAATGTTCGGACAGCAAGAGACCCAGTACTTC. As protein: CATSLMFGQQETQYF.

The chain recombines TRBV27 with TRBJ2-7, with 10 bases identical to TRBD1. The CDR3 runs 15 residues. Germline CDR1 MNHEY, CDR2 SMNVEV (reference sequence). Trimming at V came to 5 bases and at J to 4 bases, leaving 8 bases not matched to a gene. CDR3 DNA: TGTGCCAGCAGTATTCGGACAGGGGGGGAATACGAGCAGTACTTC. Translated: CASSIRTGGEYEQYF.

The chain recombines TRBV6-1 with TRBJ1-2; no reliable D call. Germline V gives CDR1 MNHNS, CDR2 SASEGT. V lost 3 bases, J lost 0 bases, and 14 bases lay in between. The CDR3 contains 16 residues. CDR3 nucleotide sequence: TGTGCCAGCAGTGACCCCCCCGGGTTAGCTAACTATGGCTACACCTTC. It specifies CASSDPPGLANYGYTF.

CDR3 region: CASSGFRDSTNTEAFF. The CDR3 DNA is TGTGCCAGCAGTGGGTTCCGGGACAGCACGAACACTGAAGCTTTCTTT. The chain uses TRBV25-1 and TRBJ1-1, with 7 bases matching TRBD1. Germline-derived CDR1 and CDR2 are MGHDK and SYGVNS. Germline trimming cut 4 bases from V and 1 base from J; bases unmatched to any gene: 9. The CDR3 totals 16 residues.

The gene calls are TRBV2 and TRBJ1-6; D is perhaps TRBD1 (5 bases). This CDR3 spans 14 amino acids. Trimming removed 11 bases from V and 10 bases from J, with 21 bases in between. Per germline, CDR1 SNHLY and CDR2 FYNNEI. The CDR3 loop reads CASRWGEIRSPLHF. CDR3 DNA sequence: TGTGCCTCCCGCTGGGGGGAAATTCGGTCACCCCTCCACTTT.

The V and J genes are TRBV9 and TRBJ1-2; possible D gene TRBD1, 6 bases. This CDR3 spans 15 amino acids. Germline CDR1 and CDR2: SGDLS and YYNGEE. V lost 0 bases and J 5 bases, leaving 14 bases between the germline ends. Written as DNA, the CDR3 is TGTGCCAGCAGCGTAGCGGGGGGGGCGCGGTATGGCTACACCTTC. Protein product: CASSVAGGARYGYTF.

The rearrangement links TRBV2 to TRBJ1-6, with D tentatively TRBD1 (6 bases). V was trimmed by 0 bases and J by 5 bases, leaving 17 bases between them. Germline lookup yields CDR1 SNHLY and CDR2 FYNNEI. The CDR3 consists of 18 residues. The CDR3 reads CASSEALGPGAHNSPLHF. The CDR3 region has the DNA TGTGCCAGCAGTGAAGCGCTTGGTCCAGGGGCCCATAATTCACCCCTCCACTTT.

CDR3 nucleotide sequence: TGTGCCAGCAGCTGGACAGTATCAAATGGCTACACCTTC. Amino acid sequence: CASSWTVSNGYTF. V and J are TRBV5-6 and TRBJ1-2; maybe TRBD1 (6 bases). The CDR3 runs to 13 residues. Germline V gene lookup returns CDR1 SGHDT and CDR2 YYEEEE. Trimming removed 3 bases at V and 6 bases at J, with 12 bases between.

Notes on this clone: Other DNA sequences within the sample encode an identical CDR3. As DNA, the CDR3 is TGTGCCATCAGTGAGTCACAGGGATATAACTATGGCTACACCTTC. The encoded protein is CAISESQGYNYGYTF. This sequence joins TRBV10-3 and TRBJ1-2, with a possible D match to TRBD1 (6 bases). Germline-derived CDR1 and CDR2 are ENHRY and SYGVKD. The CDR3 covers 15 residues. The V end was cut by 0 bases, the J end by 1 base, with 9 bases between.